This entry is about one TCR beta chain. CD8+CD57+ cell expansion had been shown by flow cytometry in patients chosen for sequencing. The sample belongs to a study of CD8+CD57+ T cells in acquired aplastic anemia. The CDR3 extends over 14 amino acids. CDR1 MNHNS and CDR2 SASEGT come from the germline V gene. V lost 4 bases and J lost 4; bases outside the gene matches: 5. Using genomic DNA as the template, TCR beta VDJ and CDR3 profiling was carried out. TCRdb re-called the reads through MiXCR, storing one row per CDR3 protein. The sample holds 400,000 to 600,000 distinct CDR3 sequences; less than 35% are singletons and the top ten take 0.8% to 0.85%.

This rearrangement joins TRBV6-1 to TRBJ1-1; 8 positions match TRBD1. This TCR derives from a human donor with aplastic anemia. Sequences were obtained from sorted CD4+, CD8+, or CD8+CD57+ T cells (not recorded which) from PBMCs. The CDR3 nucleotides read TGTGCCAGCAGTGGCGACAGGGGTTCCACTGAAGCTTTCTTT. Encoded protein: CASSGDRGSTEAFF.